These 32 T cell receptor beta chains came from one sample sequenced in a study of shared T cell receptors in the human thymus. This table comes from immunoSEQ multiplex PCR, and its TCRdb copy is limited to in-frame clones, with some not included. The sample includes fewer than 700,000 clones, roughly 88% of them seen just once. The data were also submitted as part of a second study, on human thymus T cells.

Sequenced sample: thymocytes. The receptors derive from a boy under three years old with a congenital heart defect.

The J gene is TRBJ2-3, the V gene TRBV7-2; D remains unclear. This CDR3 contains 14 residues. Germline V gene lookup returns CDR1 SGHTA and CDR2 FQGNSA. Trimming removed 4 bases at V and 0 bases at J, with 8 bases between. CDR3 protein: CASSSTVSTDTQYF. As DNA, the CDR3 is TGTGCCAGCAGCTCCACAGTTAGCACAGATACGCAGTATTTT.

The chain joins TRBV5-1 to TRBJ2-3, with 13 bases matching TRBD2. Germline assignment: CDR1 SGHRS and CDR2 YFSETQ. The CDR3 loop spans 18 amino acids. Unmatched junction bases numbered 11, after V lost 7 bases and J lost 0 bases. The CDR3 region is CASHPQGLAGSSTDTQYF. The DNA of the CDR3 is TGCGCCAGCCACCCCCAGGGACTAGCGGGATCTAGCACAGATACGCAGTATTTT.

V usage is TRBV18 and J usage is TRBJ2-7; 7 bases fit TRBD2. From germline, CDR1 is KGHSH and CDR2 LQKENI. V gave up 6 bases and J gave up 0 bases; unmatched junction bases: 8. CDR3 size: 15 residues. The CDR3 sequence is CASSWTSGTSYEQYF. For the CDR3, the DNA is TGTGCCAGCTCCTGGACCAGCGGGACCTCCTACGAGCAGTACTTC.

CDR3 loop: CAWSVIHRRGRTDTQYF. The CDR3 DNA sequence: TGTGCCTGGAGTGTGATTCACCGCAGGGGGCGAACAGATACGCAGTATTTT. The chain combines TRBV30 with TRBJ2-3; TRBD1 agrees at 8 bases. Germline V gives CDR1 GTSNPN, CDR2 SVGIG (reference sequence). The CDR3 contains 17 residues. V shed 0 bases and J 3 bases; nucleotides not matched to a gene: 11. The whole variable domain, remainder taken from reference TRBV30 and TRBJ2-3, is SQTIHQWPATLVQPVGSPLSLECTVEGTSNPNLYWYRQAAGRGLQLLFYSVGIGQISSEVPQNLSASRPQDRQFILSSKKLLLSDSGFYLCAWSVIHRRGRTDTQYFGPGTRLTVL.

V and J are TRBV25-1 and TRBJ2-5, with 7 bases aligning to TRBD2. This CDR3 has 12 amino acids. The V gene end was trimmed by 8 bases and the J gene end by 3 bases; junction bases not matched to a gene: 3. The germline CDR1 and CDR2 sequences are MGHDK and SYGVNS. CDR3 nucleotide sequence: TGTGCCAGCCAGCTAGCGGAAGAGACCCAGTACTTC. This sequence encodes CASQLAEETQYF.

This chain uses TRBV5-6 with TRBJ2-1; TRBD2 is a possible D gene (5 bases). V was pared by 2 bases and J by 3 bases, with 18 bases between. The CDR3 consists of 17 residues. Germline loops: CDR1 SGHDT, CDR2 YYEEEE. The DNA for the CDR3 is TGTGCCAGCAGCTTCTCCGAGGGTCCCTTGGGCTACAATGAGCAGTTCTTC. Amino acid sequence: CASSFSEGPLGYNEQFF.

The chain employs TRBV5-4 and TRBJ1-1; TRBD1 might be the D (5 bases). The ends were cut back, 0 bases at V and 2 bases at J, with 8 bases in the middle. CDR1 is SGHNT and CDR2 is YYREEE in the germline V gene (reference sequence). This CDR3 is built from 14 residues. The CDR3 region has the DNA TGTGCCAGCAGCTTGGAAGGGGTTAACACTGAAGCTTTCTTT. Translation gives CASSLEGVNTEAFF.

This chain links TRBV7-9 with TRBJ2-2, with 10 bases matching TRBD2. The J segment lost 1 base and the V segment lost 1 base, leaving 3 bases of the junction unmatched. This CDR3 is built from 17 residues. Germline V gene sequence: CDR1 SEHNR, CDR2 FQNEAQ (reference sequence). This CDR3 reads CASSLGASGRNTGELFF. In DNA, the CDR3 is TGTGCCAGCAGCTTAGGAGCTAGCGGGAGGAACACCGGGGAGCTGTTTTTT.

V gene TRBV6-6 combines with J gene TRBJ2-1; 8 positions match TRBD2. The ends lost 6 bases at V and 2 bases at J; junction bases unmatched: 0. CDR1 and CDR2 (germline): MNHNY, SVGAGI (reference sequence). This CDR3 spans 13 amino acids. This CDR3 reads CASSGRAYNEQFF. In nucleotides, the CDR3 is TGTGCCAGCAGCGGGAGGGCCTACAATGAGCAGTTCTTC.

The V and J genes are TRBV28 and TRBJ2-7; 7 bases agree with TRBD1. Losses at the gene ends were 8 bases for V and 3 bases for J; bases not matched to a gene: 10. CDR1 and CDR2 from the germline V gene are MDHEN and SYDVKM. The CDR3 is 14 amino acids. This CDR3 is CASWERDRRYEQYF. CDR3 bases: TGTGCCAGCTGGGAAAGGGACAGACGCTACGAGCAGTACTTC.

The CDR3 reads CASSQQLDREGPRGIQYF. As DNA, the CDR3 is TGCGCCAGCAGCCAACAATTGGACAGGGAGGGCCCCCGGGGCATTCAGTACTTC. V usage is TRBV4-3 and J usage is TRBJ2-4, with D possibly matching TRBD1 (8 bases). This CDR3 comprises 18 residues. Germline lookup yields CDR1 LGHNA and CDR2 YSLEER. The V gene lost 2 bases and the J gene lost 9 bases, with 26 bases spanning the gap.

CDR3 region: CASSFRAGASSYEQYF. The CDR3 DNA sequence: TGTGCCAGCAGTTTTAGAGCGGGAGCGAGCTCCTACGAGCAGTACTTC. The chain recombines TRBV27 with TRBJ2-7, with 8 positions matching TRBD2. With V trimmed by 3 bases and J by 0 bases, 7 bases remained unmatched. This CDR3 has 16 amino acids. CDR1 is MNHEY, CDR2 SMNVEV, per germline (reference sequence).

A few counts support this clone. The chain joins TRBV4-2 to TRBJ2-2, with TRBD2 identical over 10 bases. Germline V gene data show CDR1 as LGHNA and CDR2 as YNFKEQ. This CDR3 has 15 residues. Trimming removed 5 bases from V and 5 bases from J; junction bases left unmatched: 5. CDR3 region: CASSEAGGGTGELFF. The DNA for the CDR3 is TGTGCCAGCAGCGAAGCGGGAGGGGGAACCGGGGAGCTGTTTTTT.

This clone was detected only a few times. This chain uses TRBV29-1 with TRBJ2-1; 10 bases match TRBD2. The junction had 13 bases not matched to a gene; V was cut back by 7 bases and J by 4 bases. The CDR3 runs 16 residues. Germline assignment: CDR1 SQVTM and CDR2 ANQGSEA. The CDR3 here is CSAEHPGLAVYNEQFF. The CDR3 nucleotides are TGCAGCGCCGAACACCCCGGACTAGCGGTGTACAATGAGCAGTTCTTC.

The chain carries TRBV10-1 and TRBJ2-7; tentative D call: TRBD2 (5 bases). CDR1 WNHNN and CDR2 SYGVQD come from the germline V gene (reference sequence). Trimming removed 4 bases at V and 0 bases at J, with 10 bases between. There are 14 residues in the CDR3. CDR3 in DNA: TGCGCCAGCAGTGGAGGGCTAGGCTCCTACGAGCAGTACTTC. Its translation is CASSGGLGSYEQYF.

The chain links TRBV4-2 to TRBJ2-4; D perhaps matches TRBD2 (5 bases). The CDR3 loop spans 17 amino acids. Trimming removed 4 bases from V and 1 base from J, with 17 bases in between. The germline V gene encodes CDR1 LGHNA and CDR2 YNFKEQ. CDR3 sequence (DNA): TGTGCCAGCAGCCTAGAGGACGGGGAGTCGGCCAAAAACATTCAGTACTTC. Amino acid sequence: CASSLEDGESAKNIQYF.

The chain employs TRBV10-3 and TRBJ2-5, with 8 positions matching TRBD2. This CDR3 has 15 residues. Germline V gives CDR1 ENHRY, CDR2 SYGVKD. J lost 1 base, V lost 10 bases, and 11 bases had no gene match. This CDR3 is CATSRREETQETQYF. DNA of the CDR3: TGTGCCACGAGTCGGCGGGAGGAGACCCAAGAGACCCAGTACTTC.

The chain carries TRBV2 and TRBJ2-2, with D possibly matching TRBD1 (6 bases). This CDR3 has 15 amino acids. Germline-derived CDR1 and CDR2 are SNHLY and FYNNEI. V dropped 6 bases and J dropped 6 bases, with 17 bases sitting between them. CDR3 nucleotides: TGTGCCAGCAGCGAGGGGGACATAGCCCCCGGGGAGCTGTTTTTT. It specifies CASSEGDIAPGELFF.

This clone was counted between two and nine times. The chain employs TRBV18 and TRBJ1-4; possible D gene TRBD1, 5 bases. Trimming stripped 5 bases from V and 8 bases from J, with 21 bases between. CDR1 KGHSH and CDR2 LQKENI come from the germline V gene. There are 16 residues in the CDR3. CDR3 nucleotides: TGTGCCAGCTCAGACCGGGACCCCATGGCGGGGGAAAAACTGTTTTTT. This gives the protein CASSDRDPMAGEKLFF.

CDR3 in DNA: TGTGCCAGCAGCTTAGGGCCGCTCTCCTACGAGCAGTACTTC. It codes for CASSLGPLSYEQYF. This chain joins TRBV11-3 and TRBJ2-7; D not certain. Trimming removed 1 base at V and 0 bases at J, with 7 bases between. This CDR3 has 14 amino acids. The V gene's germline CDR1 is SGHNT and CDR2 YENEEA.

Written as DNA, the CDR3 is TGTGCCAGCAGTTACCACGACAGGGGCCCTAACTATGGCTACACCTTC. Its translation: CASSYHDRGPNYGYTF. The chain uses TRBV6-6 and TRBJ1-2; TRBD1 matches 8 bases. The V gene's germline CDR1 is MNHNY and CDR2 SVGAGI (reference sequence). This CDR3 is 16 amino acids long. J lost 0 bases, V lost 2 bases, and 5 bases had no gene match.

Written as DNA, the CDR3 is TGTGCCAGCAGCTTCTTGGCGGCCCCACCGACCAACTACGAGCAGTACTTC. Encoded protein: CASSFLAAPPTNYEQYF. The rearrangement links TRBV5-6 to TRBJ2-7; D unclear. V lost 2 bases, J lost 3 bases, and 21 bases lay in between. The germline CDR1 and CDR2 sequences are SGHDT and YYEEEE. This CDR3 spans 17 amino acids.

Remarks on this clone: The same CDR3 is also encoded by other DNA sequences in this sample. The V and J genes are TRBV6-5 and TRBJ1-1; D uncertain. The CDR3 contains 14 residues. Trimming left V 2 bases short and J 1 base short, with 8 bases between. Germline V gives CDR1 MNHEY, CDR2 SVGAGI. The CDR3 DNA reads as TGTGCCAGCAGTTACCCGGGATCGAACACTGAAGCTTTCTTT. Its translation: CASSYPGSNTEAFF.

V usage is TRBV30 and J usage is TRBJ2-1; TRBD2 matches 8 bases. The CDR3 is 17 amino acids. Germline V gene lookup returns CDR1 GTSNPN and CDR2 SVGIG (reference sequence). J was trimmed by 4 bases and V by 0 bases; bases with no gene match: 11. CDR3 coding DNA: TGTGCCTGGAGTGTACGTTTATCAGCGGGAGAATACAATGAGCAGTTCTTC. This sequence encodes CAWSVRLSAGEYNEQFF.

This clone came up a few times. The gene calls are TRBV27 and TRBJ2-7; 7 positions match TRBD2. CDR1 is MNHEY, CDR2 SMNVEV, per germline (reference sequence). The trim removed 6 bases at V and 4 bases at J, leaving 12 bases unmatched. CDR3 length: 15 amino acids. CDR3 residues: CASRRRGGSPYEQYF. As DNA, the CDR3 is TGTGCCAGCAGGCGACGGGGCGGGAGTCCATACGAGCAGTACTTC.

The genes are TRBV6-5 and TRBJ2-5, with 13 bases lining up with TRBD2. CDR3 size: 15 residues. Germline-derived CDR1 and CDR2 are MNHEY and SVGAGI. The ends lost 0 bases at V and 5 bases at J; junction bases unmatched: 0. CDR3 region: CASSYSTSGRETQYF. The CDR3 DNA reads TGTGCCAGCAGTTACTCGACTAGCGGGAGGGAGACCCAGTACTTC.

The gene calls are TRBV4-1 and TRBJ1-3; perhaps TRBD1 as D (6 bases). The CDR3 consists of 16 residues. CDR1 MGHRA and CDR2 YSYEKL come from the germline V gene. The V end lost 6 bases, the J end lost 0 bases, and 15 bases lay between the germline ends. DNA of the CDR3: TGCGCCAGCAGGTCCTCGAACAGGGTCTCTGGAAACACCATATATTTT. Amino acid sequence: CASRSSNRVSGNTIYF.

The CDR3 reads CASSSKLAGDPDTQYF. The CDR3, as DNA: TGTGCCAGCAGTTCCAAACTAGCGGGAGACCCAGATACGCAGTATTTT. V gene TRBV6-5 combines with J gene TRBJ2-3, with TRBD2 identical over 11 bases. After removal of 4 bases from V and 4 bases from J, the junction contained 7 bases not matched to a gene. This CDR3 is 16 amino acids long. Germline CDR1 reads MNHEY; CDR2 reads SVGAGI.

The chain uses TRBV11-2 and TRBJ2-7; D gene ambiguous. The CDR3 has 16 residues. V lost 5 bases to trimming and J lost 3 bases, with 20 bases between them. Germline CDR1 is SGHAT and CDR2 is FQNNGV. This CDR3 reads CASSMPHLKRVYEQYF. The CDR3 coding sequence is TGTGCCAGCAGCATGCCACACCTCAAGCGAGTCTACGAGCAGTACTTC.

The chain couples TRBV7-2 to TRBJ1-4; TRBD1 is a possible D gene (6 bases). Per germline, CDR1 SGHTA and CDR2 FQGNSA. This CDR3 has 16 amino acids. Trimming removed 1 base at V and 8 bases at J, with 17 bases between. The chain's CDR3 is CASSLVADSKAEKLFF. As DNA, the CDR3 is TGTGCCAGCAGCTTAGTGGCGGACAGCAAGGCCGAAAAACTGTTTTTT.

Written as DNA, the CDR3 is TGTGCCAGCAGTGATCGAAACAAAATCTTCTCTGGAAACACCATATATTTT. It codes for CASSDRNKIFSGNTIYF. The chain joins TRBV6-1 to TRBJ1-3, with unresolved D. CDR1 and CDR2 from the germline V gene are MNHNS and SASEGT. The CDR3 runs to 17 residues. Trimming took off 3 bases at V and 0 bases at J, with 15 bases between the two ends.

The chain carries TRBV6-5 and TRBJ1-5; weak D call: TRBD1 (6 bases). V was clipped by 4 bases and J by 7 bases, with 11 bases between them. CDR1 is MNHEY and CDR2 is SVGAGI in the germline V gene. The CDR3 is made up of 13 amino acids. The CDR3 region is CASSLGGRQPQHF. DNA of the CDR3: TGTGCCAGCAGTTTAGGGGGTAGGCAGCCCCAGCATTTT.